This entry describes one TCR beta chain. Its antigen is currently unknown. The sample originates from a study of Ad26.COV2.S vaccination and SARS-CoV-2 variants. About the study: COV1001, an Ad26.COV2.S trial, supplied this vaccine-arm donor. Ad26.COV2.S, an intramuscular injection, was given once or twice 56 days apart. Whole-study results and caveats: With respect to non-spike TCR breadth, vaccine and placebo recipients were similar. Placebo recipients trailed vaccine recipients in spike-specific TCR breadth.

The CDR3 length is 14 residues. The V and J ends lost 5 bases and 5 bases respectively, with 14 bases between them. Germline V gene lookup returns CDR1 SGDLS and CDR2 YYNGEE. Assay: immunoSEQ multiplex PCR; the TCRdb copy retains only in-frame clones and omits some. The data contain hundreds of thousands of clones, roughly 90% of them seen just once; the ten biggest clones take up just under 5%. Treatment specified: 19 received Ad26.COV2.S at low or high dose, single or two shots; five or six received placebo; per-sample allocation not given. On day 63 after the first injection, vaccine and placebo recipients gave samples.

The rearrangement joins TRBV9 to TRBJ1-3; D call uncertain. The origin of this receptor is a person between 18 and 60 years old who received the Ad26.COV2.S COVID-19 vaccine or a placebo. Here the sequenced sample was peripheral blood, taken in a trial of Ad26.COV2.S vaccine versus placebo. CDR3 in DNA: TGTGCCAGCAGTGGTGGATGGGCGAGAAACACCATATATTTT. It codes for CASSGGWARNTIYF.